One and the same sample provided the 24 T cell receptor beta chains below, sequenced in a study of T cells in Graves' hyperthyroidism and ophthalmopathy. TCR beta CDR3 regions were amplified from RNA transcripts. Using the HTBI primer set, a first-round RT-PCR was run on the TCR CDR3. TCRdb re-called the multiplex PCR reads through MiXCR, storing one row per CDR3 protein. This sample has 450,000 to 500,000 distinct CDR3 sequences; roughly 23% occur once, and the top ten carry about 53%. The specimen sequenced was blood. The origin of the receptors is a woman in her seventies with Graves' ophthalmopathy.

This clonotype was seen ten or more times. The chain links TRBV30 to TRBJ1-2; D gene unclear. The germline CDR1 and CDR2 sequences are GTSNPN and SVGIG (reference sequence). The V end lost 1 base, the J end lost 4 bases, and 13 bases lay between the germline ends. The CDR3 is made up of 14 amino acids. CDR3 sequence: CAWSAGERAYGYTF. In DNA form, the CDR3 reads TGTGCCTGGAGTGCGGGCGAGAGGGCCTATGGCTACACCTTC.

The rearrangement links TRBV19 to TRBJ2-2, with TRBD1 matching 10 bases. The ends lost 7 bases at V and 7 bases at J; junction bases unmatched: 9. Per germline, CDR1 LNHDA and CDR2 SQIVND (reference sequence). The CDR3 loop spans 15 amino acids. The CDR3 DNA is TGTGCCAGTACCCTCGGGACAGGGGCTCTCGGGGAGCTGTTTTTT. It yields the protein CASTLGTGALGELFF. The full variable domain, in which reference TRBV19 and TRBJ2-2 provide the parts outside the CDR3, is DGGITQSPKYLFRKEGQNVTLSCEQNLNHDAMYWYRQDPGQGLRLIYYSQIVNDFQKGDIAEGYSVSREKKESFPLTVTSAQKNPTAFYLCASTLGTGALGELFFGEGSRLTVL.

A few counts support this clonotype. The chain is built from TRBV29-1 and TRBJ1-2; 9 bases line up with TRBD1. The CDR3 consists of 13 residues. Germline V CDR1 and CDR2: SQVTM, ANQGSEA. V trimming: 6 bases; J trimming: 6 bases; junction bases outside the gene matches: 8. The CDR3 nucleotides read TGCAGCGTCGCCGGGACAGGGCGTAATGGCTACACCTTC. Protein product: CSVAGTGRNGYTF. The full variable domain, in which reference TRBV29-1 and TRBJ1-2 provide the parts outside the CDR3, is SAVISQKPSRDICQRGTSLTIQCQVDSQVTMMFWYRQQPGQSLTLIATANQGSEATYESGFVIDKFPISRPNLTFSTLTVSNMSPEDSSIYLCSVAGTGRNGYTFGSGTRLTVV.

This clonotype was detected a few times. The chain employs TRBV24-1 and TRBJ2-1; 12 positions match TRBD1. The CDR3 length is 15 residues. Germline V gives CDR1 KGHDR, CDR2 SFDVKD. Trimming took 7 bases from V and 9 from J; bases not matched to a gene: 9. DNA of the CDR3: TGTGCCACCAGCCTCTCCGGGACAGGGGGCTTTGAGCAGTTCTTC. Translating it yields CATSLSGTGGFEQFF.

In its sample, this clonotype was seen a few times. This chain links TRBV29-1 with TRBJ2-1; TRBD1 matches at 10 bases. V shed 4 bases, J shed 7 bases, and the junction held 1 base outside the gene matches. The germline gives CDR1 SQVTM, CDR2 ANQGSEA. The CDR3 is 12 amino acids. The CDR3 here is CSVGQGANEQFF. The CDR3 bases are TGCAGCGTTGGACAGGGGGCTAATGAGCAGTTCTTC.

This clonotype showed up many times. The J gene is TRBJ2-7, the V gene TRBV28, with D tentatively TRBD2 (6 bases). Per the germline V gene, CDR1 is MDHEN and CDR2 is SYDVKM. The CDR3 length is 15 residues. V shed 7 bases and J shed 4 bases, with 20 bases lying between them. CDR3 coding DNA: TGTGCCAGCAACCCTTCGGGGACTCTAGATTACGAGCAGTACTTC. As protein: CASNPSGTLDYEQYF.

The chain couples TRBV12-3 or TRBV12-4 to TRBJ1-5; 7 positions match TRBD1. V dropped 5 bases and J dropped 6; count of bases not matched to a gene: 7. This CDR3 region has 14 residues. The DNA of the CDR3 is TGTGCCAGCAGTAATGGACAGGAATTTCAGCCCCAGCATTTT. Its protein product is CASSNGQEFQPQHF.

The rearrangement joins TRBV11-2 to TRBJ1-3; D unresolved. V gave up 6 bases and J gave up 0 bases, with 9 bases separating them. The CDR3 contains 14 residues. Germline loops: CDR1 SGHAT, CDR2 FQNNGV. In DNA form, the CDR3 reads TGTGCCAGCAGTCGAATGGTCTCTGGAAACACCATATATTTT. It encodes CASSRMVSGNTIYF.

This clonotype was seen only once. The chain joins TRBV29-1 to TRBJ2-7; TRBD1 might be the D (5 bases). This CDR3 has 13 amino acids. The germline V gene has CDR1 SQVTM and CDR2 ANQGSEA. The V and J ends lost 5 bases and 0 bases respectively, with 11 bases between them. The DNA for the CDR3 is TGCAGCGTTCGACAGAGCAGCTCCTACGAGCAGTACTTC. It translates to CSVRQSSSYEQYF.

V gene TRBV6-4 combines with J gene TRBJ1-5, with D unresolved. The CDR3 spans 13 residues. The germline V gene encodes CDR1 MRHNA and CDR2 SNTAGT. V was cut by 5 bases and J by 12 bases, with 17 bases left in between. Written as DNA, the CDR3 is TGTGCCAGCAGTTACGCCCAATCAGTCCTCCAGCATTTT. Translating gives CASSYAQSVLQHF.

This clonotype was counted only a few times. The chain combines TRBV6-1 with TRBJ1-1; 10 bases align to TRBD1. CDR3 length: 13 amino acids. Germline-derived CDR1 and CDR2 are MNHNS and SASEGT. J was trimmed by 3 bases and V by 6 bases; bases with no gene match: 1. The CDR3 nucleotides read TGTGCCAGCAGAGGACAGGGGGACACTGAAGCTTTCTTT. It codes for CASRGQGDTEAFF.

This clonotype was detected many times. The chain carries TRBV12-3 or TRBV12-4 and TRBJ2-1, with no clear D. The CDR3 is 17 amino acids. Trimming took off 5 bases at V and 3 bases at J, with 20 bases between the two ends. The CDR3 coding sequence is TGTGCCAGCAGTCCGACCGGTAGACACGTAAACTACAATGAGCAGTTCTTC. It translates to CASSPTGRHVNYNEQFF.

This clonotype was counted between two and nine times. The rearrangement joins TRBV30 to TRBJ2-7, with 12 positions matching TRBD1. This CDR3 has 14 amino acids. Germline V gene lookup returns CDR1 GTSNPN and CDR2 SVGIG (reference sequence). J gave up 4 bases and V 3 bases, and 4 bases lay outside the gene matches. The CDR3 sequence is CAWRGQGASYEQYF. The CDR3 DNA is TGTGCCTGGAGGGGACAGGGGGCGTCGTACGAGCAGTACTTC.

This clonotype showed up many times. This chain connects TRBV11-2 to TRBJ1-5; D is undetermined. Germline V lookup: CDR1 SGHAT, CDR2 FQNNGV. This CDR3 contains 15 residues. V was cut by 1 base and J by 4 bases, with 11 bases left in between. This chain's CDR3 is CASSLGSTRNQPQHF. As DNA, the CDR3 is TGTGCCAGCAGCTTAGGTTCGACCAGGAATCAGCCCCAGCATTTT.

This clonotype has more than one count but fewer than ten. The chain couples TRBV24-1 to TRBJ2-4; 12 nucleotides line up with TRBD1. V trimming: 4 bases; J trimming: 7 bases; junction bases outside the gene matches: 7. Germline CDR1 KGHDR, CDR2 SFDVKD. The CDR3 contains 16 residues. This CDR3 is CATSEAGTGGENIQYF. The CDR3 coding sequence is TGTGCCACCAGTGAGGCCGGGACAGGGGGCGAGAACATTCAGTACTTC.

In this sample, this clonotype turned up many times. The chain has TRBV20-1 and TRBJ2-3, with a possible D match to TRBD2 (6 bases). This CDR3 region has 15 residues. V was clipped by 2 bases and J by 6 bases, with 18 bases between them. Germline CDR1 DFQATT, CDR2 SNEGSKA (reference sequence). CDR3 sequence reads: CSARKGASLADTQYF. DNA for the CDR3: TGCAGTGCTAGAAAGGGAGCGTCGCTAGCGGATACGCAGTATTTT.

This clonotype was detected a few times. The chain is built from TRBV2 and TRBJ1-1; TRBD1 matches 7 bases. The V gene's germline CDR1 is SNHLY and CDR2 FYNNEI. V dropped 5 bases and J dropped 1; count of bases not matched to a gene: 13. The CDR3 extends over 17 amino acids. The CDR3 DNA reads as TGTGCCAGCAGTTTAAGATCGACCAGGACAGGGAACACTGAAGCTTTCTTT. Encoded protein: CASSLRSTRTGNTEAFF. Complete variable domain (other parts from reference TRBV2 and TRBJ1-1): EPEVTQTPSHQVTQMGQEVILRCVPISNHLYFYWYRQILGQKVEFLVSFYNNEISEKSEIFDDQFSVERPDGSNFTLKIRSTKLEDSAMYFCASSLRSTRTGNTEAFFGQGTRLTVV.

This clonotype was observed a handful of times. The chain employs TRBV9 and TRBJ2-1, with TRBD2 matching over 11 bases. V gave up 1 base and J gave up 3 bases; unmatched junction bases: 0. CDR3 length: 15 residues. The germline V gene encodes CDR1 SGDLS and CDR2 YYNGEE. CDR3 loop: CASSVLAGGYNEQFF. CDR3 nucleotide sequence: TGTGCCAGCAGCGTACTAGCGGGAGGCTACAATGAGCAGTTCTTC.

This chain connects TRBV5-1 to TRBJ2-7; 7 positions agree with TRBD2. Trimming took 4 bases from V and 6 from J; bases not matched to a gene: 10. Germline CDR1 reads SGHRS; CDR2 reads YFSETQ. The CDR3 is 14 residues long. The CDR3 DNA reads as TGCGCCAGCAGCCCAGCAGCGGGATCACTCGAGCAGTACTTC. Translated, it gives CASSPAAGSLEQYF.

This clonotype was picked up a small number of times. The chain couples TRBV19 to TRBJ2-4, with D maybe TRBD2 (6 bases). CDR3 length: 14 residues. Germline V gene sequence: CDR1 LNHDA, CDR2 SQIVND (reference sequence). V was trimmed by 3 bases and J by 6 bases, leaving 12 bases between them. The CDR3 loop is CASSIVGGTNIQYF. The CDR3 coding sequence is TGTGCCAGTAGTATTGTGGGGGGAACAAACATTCAGTACTTC.

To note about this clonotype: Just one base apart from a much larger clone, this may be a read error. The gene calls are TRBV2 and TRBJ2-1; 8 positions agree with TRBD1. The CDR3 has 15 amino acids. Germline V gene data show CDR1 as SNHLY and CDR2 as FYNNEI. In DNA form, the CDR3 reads TGTGCCAGCAGTGACCTGGACAGGGCCTACAGTGAGCAGTTCTTC. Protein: CASSDLDRAYSEQFF.

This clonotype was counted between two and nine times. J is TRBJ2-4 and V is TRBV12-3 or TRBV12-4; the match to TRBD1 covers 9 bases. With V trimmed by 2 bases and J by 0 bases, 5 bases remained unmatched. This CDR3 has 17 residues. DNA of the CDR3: TGTGCCAGCAGTTTAAGGCTGGGACAGGGAGCCAAAAACATTCAGTACTTC. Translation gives CASSLRLGQGAKNIQYF.

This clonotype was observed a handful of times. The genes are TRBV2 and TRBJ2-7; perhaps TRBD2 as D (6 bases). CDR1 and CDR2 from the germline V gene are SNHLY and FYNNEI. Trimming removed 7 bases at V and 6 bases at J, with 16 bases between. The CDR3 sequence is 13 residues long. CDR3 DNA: TGTGCCAGCAAGCGGGCAGGGAGGCGCGAGCAGTACTTC. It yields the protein CASKRAGRREQYF.

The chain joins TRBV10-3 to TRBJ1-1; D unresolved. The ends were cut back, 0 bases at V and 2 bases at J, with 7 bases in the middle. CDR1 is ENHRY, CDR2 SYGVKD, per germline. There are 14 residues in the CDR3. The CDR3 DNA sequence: TGTGCCATCAGTGAGTCGACGGTCAACACTGAAGCTTTCTTT. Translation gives CAISESTVNTEAFF.